The TCR beta chain under discussion was sequenced for a study of human T cells and chemical hapten exposure. MiXCR was run by TCRdb on the RACE reads, yielding one entry per CDR3 protein. The sample lists 85,000 or so distinct CDR3 sequences, roughly 12% occurring once. From germline, CDR1 is SGHVS and CDR2 FNYEAQ. CDR3 size: 17 residues. Trimming pared 4 bases from V and 0 bases from J, leaving 17 bases between. This clonotype came up a few times. Time point indicated: patch test 2, 6 weeks after DPC sensitization. Treatment in this sample: therapeutic diphenylcyclopropenone sensitization with weekly scalp DPC.

The TCR originated in a man in his late teens or twenties with alopecia areata. Some clones in this sample may be carry-over from other donors' samples. This sample comprised whole blood, obtained in connection with sensitization to the hapten diphenylcyclopropenone (DPC). The chain is built from TRBV7-6 and TRBJ2-3, with a weak D call TRBD1 (6 bases). CDR3: CASSWGSTGTSTDTQYF. CDR3 nucleotide sequence: TGTGCCAGCAGCTGGGGATCGACAGGTACTAGCACAGATACGCAGTATTTT.